These 15 T cell receptor beta chains share one sample of origin, sequenced in a study of cytomegalovirus exposure and HLA in healthy donors. Data came from immunoSEQ multiplex PCR; TCRdb stores just in-frame clones and leaves some out. The repertoire holds 97,000 or so clones, with just under 95% as singletons. Sequenced input: PBMCs. The receptors were sampled from a woman aged 18-29 years in good health and CMV-seronegative.

V and J are TRBV7-9 and TRBJ2-6; the D gene is possibly TRBD2 (5 bases). Germline V lookup: CDR1 SEHNR, CDR2 FQNEAQ (reference sequence). The CDR3 covers 18 residues. The ends were cut back, 7 bases at V and 0 bases at J, with 19 bases in the middle. This CDR3 is CASNNLRESYSGANVLTF. CDR3 in DNA: TGTGCCAGCAACAATCTTAGGGAGTCATACTCTGGGGCCAACGTCCTGACTTTC.

This clone is medium-sized within its sample. The V call is TRBV6-1, the J call TRBJ2-1, with D perhaps TRBD1 (5 bases). Trimming took off 7 bases at V and 5 bases at J, with 15 bases between the two ends. The germline V gene encodes CDR1 MNHNS and CDR2 SASEGT. The CDR3 totals 14 residues. The CDR3 coding sequence is TGTGCCAGCACCACGGACATTGGGGACAATGAGCAGTTCTTC. Amino acids: CASTTDIGDNEQFF.

The chain links TRBV5-1 to TRBJ2-5; a weak D match, TRBD1 (5 bases). V was clipped by 2 bases and J by 4 bases, with 15 bases between them. Germline loops: CDR1 SGHRS, CDR2 YFSETQ. The CDR3 covers 15 residues. The CDR3 coding sequence is TGCGCCAGCAGCTTACTTTACAGGCCTAGAGAGACCCAGTACTTC. Protein sequence: CASSLLYRPRETQYF.

The CDR3 region is CASSVQGAEEKLFF. CDR3 in DNA: TGTGCCAGCAGCGTACAGGGGGCAGAGGAAAAACTGTTTTTT. The chain carries TRBV5-4 and TRBJ1-4; 9 bases agree with TRBD1. V was clipped by 4 bases and J by 8 bases; unmatched bases: 6. Per the germline V gene, CDR1 is SGHNT and CDR2 is YYREEE (reference sequence). This CDR3 spans 14 amino acids.

The chain's CDR3 is CASSLPSTSGNEQFF. The DNA of the CDR3 is TGCGCCAGCAGCTTGCCCTCGACTAGCGGGAATGAGCAGTTCTTC. The J gene is TRBJ2-1, the V gene TRBV5-1; 10 bases are a match to TRBD2. This CDR3 comprises 15 residues. Unmatched junction bases numbered 5, after V lost 1 base and J lost 7 bases. Germline V gives CDR1 SGHRS, CDR2 YFSETQ. Using reference TRBV5-1 and TRBJ2-1 for the parts outside the CDR3, the full variable domain is KAGVTQTPRYLIKTRGQQVTLSCSPISGHRSVSWYQQTPGQGLQFLFEYFSETQRNKGNFPGRFSGRQFSNSRSEMNVSTLELGDSALYLCASSLPSTSGNEQFFGPGTRLTVL.

J is TRBJ1-5 and V is TRBV6-1, with D perhaps TRBD1 (5 bases). This CDR3 is 18 amino acids long. Trimming stripped 1 base from V and 0 bases from J, with 16 bases between. CDR1 is MNHNS and CDR2 is SASEGT in the germline V gene. In DNA, the CDR3 is TGTGCCAGCAGTGAAGTGTTAGGACAAGATTATAGCAATCAGCCCCAGCATTTT. This translates into CASSEVLGQDYSNQPQHF.

V usage is TRBV19 and J usage is TRBJ2-3, with TRBD2 matching 13 bases. Germline assignment: CDR1 LNHDA and CDR2 SQIVND (reference sequence). CDR3 length: 17 residues. With V trimmed by 6 bases and J by 1 base, 7 bases remained unmatched. CDR3 residues: CASRTSGGAGGTDTQYF. In DNA, the CDR3 is TGTGCCAGTAGAACTAGCGGGGGGGCCGGAGGCACAGATACGCAGTATTTT.

V gene TRBV5-1 combines with J gene TRBJ1-4; no reliable D call. The CDR3 loop spans 15 amino acids. V lost 0 bases and J lost 7, with 13 bases in between. Germline loops: CDR1 SGHRS, CDR2 YFSETQ. The CDR3 spells CASSLAGQNGEKLFF. The CDR3 DNA follows: TGCGCCAGCAGCTTGGCAGGCCAGAACGGTGAAAAACTGTTTTTT.

This clone occurred once. This chain joins TRBV12-5 and TRBJ1-5; 8 positions match TRBD1. CDR3 length equals 11 residues. Germline V lookup: CDR1 LGHNT, CDR2 FRNRAP. V was pared by 11 bases and J by 4 bases, with 1 base of the junction left unmatched. The CDR3 is CADRGNQPQHF. The CDR3 region has the DNA TGTGCTGACAGGGGTAATCAGCCCCAGCATTTT.

The chain joins TRBV9 to TRBJ1-4; 7 bases map to TRBD1. The CDR3 contains 14 residues. CDR1 and CDR2 (germline): SGDLS, YYNGEE. Trimming removed 4 bases from V and 4 bases from J; junction bases left unmatched: 4. CDR3 bases: TGTGCCAGCAGCCCCGGGACAGATAATGAAAAACTGTTTTTT. Translated, it gives CASSPGTDNEKLFF. The variable domain in full, completed from reference TRBV9 and TRBJ1-4, reads DSGVTQTPKHLITATGQRVTLRCSPRSGDLSVYWYQQSLDQGLQFLIQYYNGEERAKGNILERFSAQQFPDLHSELNLSSLELGDSALYFCASSPGTDNEKLFFGSGTQLSVL.

A word on this clone: A junction boundary mismatches the germline segment, possibly from a read error. The chain uses TRBV6-6 and TRBJ1-1; D remains unclear. The CDR3 has 13 amino acids. CDR1 MNHNY and CDR2 SVGAGI come from the germline V gene (reference sequence). The CDR3 nucleotides read TGTGCCAGCGGAAAAGCGGGGAACGCTGAAGCTTTCTTT. Translated, it gives CASGKAGNAEAFF.

This chain links TRBV5-4 with TRBJ1-1; D perhaps matches TRBD1 (5 bases). Trimming stripped 1 base from V and 1 base from J, with 5 bases between. The germline CDR1 and CDR2 sequences are SGHNT and YYREEE (reference sequence). The CDR3 contains 13 residues. Here the CDR3 reads CASSLRGNTEAFF. Here the CDR3 DNA reads TGTGCCAGCAGCTTGAGGGGGAACACTGAAGCTTTCTTT.

This chain joins TRBV29-1 and TRBJ1-1; no reliable D call. The ends were cut back, 4 bases at V and 1 base at J, with 7 bases in the middle. The CDR3 totals 12 residues. Germline loops: CDR1 SQVTM, CDR2 ANQGSEA. The CDR3 nucleotides read TGCAGCGTTGTATCGGGGAACACTGAAGCTTTCTTT. It yields the protein CSVVSGNTEAFF.

The chain couples TRBV11-2 to TRBJ1-1; TRBD1 matches at 9 bases. The CDR3 is 14 amino acids. Trimming removed 5 bases from V and 4 bases from J; junction bases left unmatched: 5. CDR1 is SGHAT, CDR2 FQNNGV, per germline. CDR3 residues: CASSRGQGSTEAFF. CDR3 coding DNA: TGTGCCAGCAGCCGCGGACAGGGGAGCACTGAAGCTTTCTTT.

The chain links TRBV4-2 to TRBJ2-7; 9 bases line up with TRBD1. The CDR3 totals 16 residues. CDR1 is LGHNA, CDR2 YNFKEQ, per germline. Germline trimming cut 1 base from V and 4 bases from J; bases unmatched to any gene: 8. The CDR3 DNA follows: TGTGCCAGCAGCCAAGTTTCGGGACAGGGTATATACGAGCAGTACTTC. It specifies CASSQVSGQGIYEQYF.